These 29 T cell receptor beta chains came from one sample sequenced in a study of blood T cell repertoires in COVID-19. Using immunoSEQ multiplex PCR, the repertoire was profiled, and TCRdb retains in-frame clones only, with some absent. The table includes approximately 70,000 clones, about 80% detected once. The sequenced material came from peripheral blood. The source of these receptors is a man aged 65 to 79 who had recovered from COVID-19.

The chain couples TRBV7-8 to TRBJ1-1, with D possibly TRBD1 on 5 matching bases. This CDR3 region has 14 residues. CDR1 SGHVS and CDR2 FQNEAQ come from the germline V gene. With 5 bases removed from V and 11 bases from J, the gap between germline ends came to 21 bases. CDR3 sequence reads: CASSPSSQGMKAFF. CDR3 bases: TGTGCCAGCAGCCCCTCAAGTCAGGGCATGAAGGCTTTCTTT.

The chain couples TRBV6-2 or TRBV6-3 to TRBJ1-2; possible D gene TRBD1, 6 bases. The CDR3 consists of 16 residues. V was trimmed by 6 bases and J by 2 bases, leaving 19 bases between them. Germline-derived CDR1 and CDR2 are MNHEY and SVGEGT. CDR3 in DNA: TGTGCCAGCAGCCGGGACACCTCACCCGAAAACTATGGCTACACCTTC. Translation: CASSRDTSPENYGYTF.

The chain combines TRBV7-3 with TRBJ2-2, with 7 nucleotides matching TRBD2. CDR3 length equals 15 residues. Per germline, CDR1 SGHTA and CDR2 FQGTGA. V was pared by 2 bases and J by 4 bases, with 4 bases of the junction left unmatched. In DNA, the CDR3 is TGTGCCAGCAGCTTACTAGCGGTGGGCACCGGGGAGCTGTTTTTT. Protein product: CASSLLAVGTGELFF.

V usage is TRBV30 and J usage is TRBJ2-1; the D gene is possibly TRBD2 (5 bases). From germline, CDR1 is GTSNPN and CDR2 SVGIG (reference sequence). V lost 0 bases, J lost 9 bases, and 9 bases lay in between. This CDR3 is built from 12 residues. The CDR3 loop is CAWSVVRGEQFF. The CDR3 DNA reads TGTGCCTGGAGTGTAGTTCGGGGTGAGCAGTTCTTC. Using reference TRBV30 and TRBJ2-1 for the parts outside the CDR3, the full variable domain is SQTIHQWPATLVQPVGSPLSLECTVEGTSNPNLYWYRQAAGRGLQLLFYSVGIGQISSEVPQNLSASRPQDRQFILSSKKLLLSDSGFYLCAWSVVRGEQFFGPGTRLTVL.

The DNA for the CDR3 is TGTGCCAGCAGCTTAATGGGGGCGCGGGACACTGAAGCTTTCTTT. It encodes CASSLMGARDTEAFF. The gene calls are TRBV7-2 and TRBJ1-1, with D possibly being TRBD1 (6 bases). The germline V gene encodes CDR1 SGHTA and CDR2 FQGNSA. This CDR3 has 15 amino acids. V was trimmed by 2 bases and J by 3 bases, leaving 13 bases between them.

The chain carries TRBV5-4 and TRBJ2-5, with 10 bases lining up with TRBD1. CDR1 and CDR2 (germline): SGHNT, YYREEE (reference sequence). After removal of 0 bases from V and 8 bases from J, the junction contained 4 bases not matched to a gene. This CDR3 region has 14 residues. For the CDR3, the DNA is TGTGCCAGCAGCTTGGGACAGGGGGCGCGAACCCAGTACTTC. Translation: CASSLGQGARTQYF.

The chain combines TRBV7-2 with TRBJ2-3; 10 positions match TRBD2. The length of the CDR3 is 16 residues. The trim removed 4 bases at V and 2 bases at J, leaving 6 bases unmatched. Germline loops: CDR1 SGHTA, CDR2 FQGNSA. The CDR3 nucleotides read TGTGCCAGCAGCTGGGCTAGCGGGAGTACCACAGATACGCAGTATTTT. The encoded protein is CASSWASGSTTDTQYF.

The V and J genes are TRBV7-9 and TRBJ2-3, with 9 positions matching TRBD1. Losses at the gene ends were 0 bases for V and 4 bases for J; bases not matched to a gene: 11. Germline lookup yields CDR1 SEHNR and CDR2 FQNEAQ (reference sequence). This CDR3 spans 18 amino acids. CDR3 sequence (DNA): TGTGCCAGCAGCTTAGCTCGAATACCGGGACAGGGCGCAGATACGCAGTATTTT. Amino acid sequence: CASSLARIPGQGADTQYF.

Here the CDR3 reads CASSFQPGTSGHYEQYF. CDR3 coding DNA: TGTGCCAGCAGTTTTCAGCCCGGGACTAGCGGACACTACGAGCAGTACTTC. The J gene is TRBJ2-7, the V gene TRBV6-2 or TRBV6-3; TRBD2 matches 11 bases. CDR3 size: 17 residues. J lost 3 bases, V lost 4 bases, and 11 bases had no gene match. Germline CDR1 and CDR2: MNHEY and SVGEGT.

V is TRBV14 and J is TRBJ2-7; D possibly corresponds to TRBD2 (5 bases). This CDR3 region has 15 residues. Germline values: CDR1 SGHDN, CDR2 FVKESK. V was cut by 1 base and J by 2 bases, with 12 bases left in between. The CDR3 DNA is TGTGCCAGCAGCCAAGTGGGGAGCACTGCCTACGAGCAGTACTTC. This translates into CASSQVGSTAYEQYF.

The V call is TRBV20-1, the J call TRBJ1-2, with TRBD1 as a possible D gene (5 bases). The CDR3 loop spans 11 amino acids. Looked up from germline, CDR1 is DFQATT and CDR2 is SNEGSKA (reference sequence). V lost 5 bases, J lost 8 bases, and 12 bases lay in between. CDR3 nucleotides: TGCAGTGCTGAGCGGGGCGGAGGCTACACCTTC. It is translated as CSAERGGGYTF.

This clone was counted only a few times. This chain uses TRBV28 with TRBJ1-1; a possible D gene is TRBD1 (6 bases). Germline CDR1 is MDHEN and CDR2 is SYDVKM. CDR3 length: 14 residues. V dropped 0 bases and J dropped 1 base, with 6 bases sitting between them. The CDR3 spells CASSLWTGNTEAFF. Here the CDR3 DNA reads TGTGCCAGCAGTTTATGGACAGGGAACACTGAAGCTTTCTTT. Full variable domain (rest looked up from reference TRBV28 and TRBJ1-1): DVKVTQSSRYLVKRTGEKVFLECVQDMDHENMFWYRQDPGLGLRLIYFSYDVKMKEKGDIPEGYSVSREKKERFSLILESASTNQTSMYLCASSLWTGNTEAFFGQGTRLTVV.

Only a few counts were recorded for this clone. This sequence joins TRBV19 and TRBJ1-1, with 7 positions matching TRBD1. The germline V gene has CDR1 LNHDA and CDR2 SQIVND (reference sequence). The CDR3 is 13 residues long. Trimming removed 5 bases from V and 3 bases from J; junction bases left unmatched: 3. The CDR3 DNA follows: TGTGCCAGTAGTCGCGGGACAGACACTGAAGCTTTCTTT. Protein sequence: CASSRGTDTEAFF.

The V and J genes are TRBV27 and TRBJ2-7; weak D call: TRBD2 (6 bases). Germline lookup yields CDR1 MNHEY and CDR2 SMNVEV (reference sequence). V lost 3 bases and J lost 1, with 13 bases in between. This CDR3 region has 15 residues. The DNA for the CDR3 is TGTGCCAGCAGTTTGCAAAGGGGAGGTTCCTACGAGCAGTACTTC. It codes for CASSLQRGGSYEQYF.

The chain combines TRBV9 with TRBJ1-2; tentative D call: TRBD1 (5 bases). The CDR3 length is 16 residues. Germline loops: CDR1 SGDLS, CDR2 YYNGEE. The V end lost 4 bases, the J end lost 4 bases, and 20 bases lay between the germline ends. The chain's CDR3 is CASSLGPRGESYGYTF. The CDR3, as DNA: TGTGCCAGCAGCCTAGGCCCTCGGGGGGAGAGCTATGGCTACACCTTC.

The chain uses TRBV10-1 and TRBJ2-2; D not certain. Germline V gene lookup returns CDR1 WNHNN and CDR2 SYGVQD (reference sequence). V was trimmed by 4 bases and J by 6 bases, leaving 9 bases between them. CDR3 size: 13 residues. CDR3 in amino acids: CASSAARAGELFF. CDR3 sequence (DNA): TGCGCCAGCAGTGCTGCACGGGCCGGGGAGCTGTTTTTT.

This sequence joins TRBV6-1 and TRBJ1-5; D possibly corresponds to TRBD1 (5 bases). This CDR3 contains 16 residues. V was shortened by 4 bases and J by 5 bases, with 18 bases between the two germline ends. Germline V gives CDR1 MNHNS, CDR2 SASEGT. The CDR3 nucleotides read TGTGCCAGCAGTGGGGCCCCCAAAGGGGTCGATCAGCCCCAGCATTTT. Translation: CASSGAPKGVDQPQHF.

The J gene is TRBJ2-5, the V gene TRBV7-2, with D possibly being TRBD1 (6 bases). V lost 4 bases and J 1 base, leaving 7 bases between the germline ends. There are 13 residues in the CDR3. Germline values: CDR1 SGHTA, CDR2 FQGNSA. DNA of the CDR3: TGTGCCAGCAGCTCGGACAGCCAAGAGACCCAGTACTTC. Translated: CASSSDSQETQYF. Using reference TRBV7-2 and TRBJ2-5 for the parts outside the CDR3, the full variable domain is GAGVSQSPSNKVTEKGKDVELRCDPISGHTALYWYRQSLGQGLEFLIYFQGNSAPDKSGLPSDRFSAERTGGSVSTLTIQRTQQEDSAVYLCASSSDSQETQYFGPGTRLLVL.

The CDR3 nucleotides read TGCGCCAGCAGCCCCGTAGCGGGAGGGCCGGGGGGCGAGCAGTACTTC. Protein sequence: CASSPVAGGPGGEQYF. This rearrangement joins TRBV5-1 to TRBJ2-7; 11 bases line up with TRBD2. Trimming cost V 4 bases and J 6 bases; bases outside gene matches: 12. Germline CDR1 reads SGHRS; CDR2 reads YFSETQ. The length of the CDR3 is 16 residues.

This clone showed up just once. V gene TRBV10-2 combines with J gene TRBJ2-7; D might be TRBD1 (7 bases). The CDR3 is made up of 14 amino acids. Germline CDR1 reads WSHSY; CDR2 reads SAAADI. V was pared by 9 bases and J by 2 bases, with 17 bases between. The CDR3, as DNA: TGCGCCAGTGGGCAACAGGGGACTCCCTACGAGCAGTACTTC. It yields the protein CASGQQGTPYEQYF.

V gene TRBV9 combines with J gene TRBJ2-7, with 7 nucleotides matching TRBD1. Germline V CDR1 and CDR2: SGDLS, YYNGEE. The ends lost 3 bases at V and 0 bases at J; junction bases unmatched: 3. This CDR3 comprises 14 residues. CDR3 bases: TGTGCCAGCAGCGCTCAGGGGGACTCCTACGAGCAGTACTTC. Translation: CASSAQGDSYEQYF.

The rearrangement links TRBV28 to TRBJ2-2; maybe TRBD2 (6 bases). Germline lookup yields CDR1 MDHEN and CDR2 SYDVKM. The CDR3 covers 13 residues. V lost 7 bases to trimming and J lost 7 bases, with 13 bases between them. CDR3 residues: CASTLWRVGELFF. CDR3 coding DNA: TGTGCCAGCACCTTATGGAGGGTCGGGGAGCTGTTTTTT.

The CDR3 bases are TGTGCCACCAGCCAAGGCGAGGGGCAGTTCTTC. It yields the protein CATSQGEGQFF. The rearrangement joins TRBV24-1 to TRBJ2-1, with D possibly TRBD2 on 5 matching bases. V was pared by 7 bases and J by 12 bases, with 12 bases between. This CDR3 region has 11 residues. From germline, CDR1 is KGHDR and CDR2 SFDVKD.

V usage is TRBV3-1 (or the pseudogene TRBV3-2) and J usage is TRBJ1-2; a possible D gene is TRBD1 (6 bases). Trimming took 0 bases from V and 8 from J, leaving 16 bases between them. This CDR3 spans 15 amino acids. In germline, CDR1 is LGHDT, CDR2 YNNKEL (reference sequence). The CDR3 here is CASSQDNLGARGYTF. In nucleotides, the CDR3 is TGTGCCAGCAGCCAAGATAACTTGGGGGCGCGAGGCTACACCTTC.

The chain carries TRBV9 and TRBJ2-7; 9 positions match TRBD2. The J segment lost 0 bases and the V segment lost 4 bases, leaving 5 bases of the junction unmatched. The CDR3 is 15 residues long. Germline V lookup: CDR1 SGDLS, CDR2 YYNGEE. DNA for the CDR3: TGTGCCAGCAGCCCAAGACTAGCGGCCTCCTACGAGCAGTACTTC. Its translation is CASSPRLAASYEQYF.

The chain combines TRBV2 with TRBJ1-5, with D possibly TRBD1 on 6 matching bases. The germline V and J ends were trimmed by 8 bases and 2 bases, with 19 bases remaining between them. Germline V gene sequence: CDR1 SNHLY, CDR2 FYNNEI. The CDR3 is 16 residues long. CDR3 loop: CASETARDTRNQPQHF. The CDR3 DNA reads TGTGCCAGCGAAACCGCCCGGGACACCCGCAATCAGCCCCAGCATTTT.

The chain employs TRBV4-3 and TRBJ2-7; 11 nucleotides agree with TRBD1. From germline, CDR1 is LGHNA and CDR2 YSLEER. J gave up 4 bases and V 4 bases, and 6 bases lay outside the gene matches. This CDR3 contains 15 residues. The CDR3 nucleotides read TGCGCCAGCAGCCGAGGGACAGGGGGTTGGTACGAGCAGTACTTC. This encodes CASSRGTGGWYEQYF.

The genes are TRBV7-6 and TRBJ2-2; 7 positions match TRBD1. The J segment lost 3 bases and the V segment lost 5 bases, leaving 6 bases of the junction unmatched. The germline gives CDR1 SGHVS, CDR2 FNYEAQ. The CDR3 extends over 15 amino acids. The CDR3 DNA is TGTGCCAGCAGCCTCCGACAGGGCGACACCGGGGAGCTGTTTTTT. Its translation is CASSLRQGDTGELFF.

The J gene is TRBJ2-1, the V gene TRBV12-5, with 9 nucleotides matching TRBD1. V dropped 5 bases and J dropped 7; count of bases not matched to a gene: 6. In germline, CDR1 is LGHNT, CDR2 FRNRAP. The CDR3 totals 14 residues. The CDR3 spells CASGPGQGSNEQFF. The CDR3 DNA is TGTGCTAGTGGTCCGGGACAGGGTTCGAATGAGCAGTTCTTC.